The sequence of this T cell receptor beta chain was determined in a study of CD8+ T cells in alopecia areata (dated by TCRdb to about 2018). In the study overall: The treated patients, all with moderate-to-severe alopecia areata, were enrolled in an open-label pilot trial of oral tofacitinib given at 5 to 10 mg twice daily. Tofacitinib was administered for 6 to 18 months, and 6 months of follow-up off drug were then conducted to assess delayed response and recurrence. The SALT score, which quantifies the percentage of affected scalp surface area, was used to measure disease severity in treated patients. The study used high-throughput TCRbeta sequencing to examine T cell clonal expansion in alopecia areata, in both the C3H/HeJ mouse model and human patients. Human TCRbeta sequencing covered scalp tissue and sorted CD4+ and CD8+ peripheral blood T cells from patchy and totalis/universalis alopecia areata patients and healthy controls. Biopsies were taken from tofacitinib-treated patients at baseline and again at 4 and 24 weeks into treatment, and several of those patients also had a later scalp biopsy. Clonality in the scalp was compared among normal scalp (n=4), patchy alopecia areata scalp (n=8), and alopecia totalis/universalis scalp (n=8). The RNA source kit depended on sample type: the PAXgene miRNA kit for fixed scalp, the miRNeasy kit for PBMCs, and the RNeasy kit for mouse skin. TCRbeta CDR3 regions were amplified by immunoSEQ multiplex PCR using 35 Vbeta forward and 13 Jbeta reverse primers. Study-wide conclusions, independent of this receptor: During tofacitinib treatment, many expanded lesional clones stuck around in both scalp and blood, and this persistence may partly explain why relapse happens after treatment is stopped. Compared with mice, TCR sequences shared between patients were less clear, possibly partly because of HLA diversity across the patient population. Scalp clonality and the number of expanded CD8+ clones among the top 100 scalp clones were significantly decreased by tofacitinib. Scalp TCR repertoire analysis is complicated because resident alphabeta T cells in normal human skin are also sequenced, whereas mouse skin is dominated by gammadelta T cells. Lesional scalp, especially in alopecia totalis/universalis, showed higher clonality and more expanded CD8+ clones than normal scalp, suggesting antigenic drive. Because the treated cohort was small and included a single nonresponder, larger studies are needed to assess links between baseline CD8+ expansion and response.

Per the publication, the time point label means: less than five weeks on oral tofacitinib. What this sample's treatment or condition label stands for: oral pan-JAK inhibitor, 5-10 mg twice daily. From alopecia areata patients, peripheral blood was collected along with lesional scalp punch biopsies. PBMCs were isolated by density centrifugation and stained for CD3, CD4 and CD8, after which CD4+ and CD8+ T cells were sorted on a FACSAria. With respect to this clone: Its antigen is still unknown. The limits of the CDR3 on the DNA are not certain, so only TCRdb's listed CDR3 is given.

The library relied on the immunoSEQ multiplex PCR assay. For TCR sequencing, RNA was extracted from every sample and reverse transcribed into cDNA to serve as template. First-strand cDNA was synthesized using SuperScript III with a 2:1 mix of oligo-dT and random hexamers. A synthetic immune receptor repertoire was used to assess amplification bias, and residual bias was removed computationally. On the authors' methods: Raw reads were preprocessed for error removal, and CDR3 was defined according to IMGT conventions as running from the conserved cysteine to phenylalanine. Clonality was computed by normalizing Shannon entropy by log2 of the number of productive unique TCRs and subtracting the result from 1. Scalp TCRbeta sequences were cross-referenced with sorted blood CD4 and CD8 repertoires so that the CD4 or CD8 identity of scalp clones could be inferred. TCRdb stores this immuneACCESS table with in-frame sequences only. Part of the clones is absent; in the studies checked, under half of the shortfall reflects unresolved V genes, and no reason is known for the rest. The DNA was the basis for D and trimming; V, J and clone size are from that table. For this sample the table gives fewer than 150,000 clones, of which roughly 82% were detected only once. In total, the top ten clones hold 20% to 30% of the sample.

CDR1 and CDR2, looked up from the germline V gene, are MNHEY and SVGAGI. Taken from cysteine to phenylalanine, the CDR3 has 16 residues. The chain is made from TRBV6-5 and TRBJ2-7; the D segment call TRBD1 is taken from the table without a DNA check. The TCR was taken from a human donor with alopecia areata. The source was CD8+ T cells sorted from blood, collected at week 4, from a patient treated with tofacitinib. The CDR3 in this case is CASSSSTGLSSYEQYF.